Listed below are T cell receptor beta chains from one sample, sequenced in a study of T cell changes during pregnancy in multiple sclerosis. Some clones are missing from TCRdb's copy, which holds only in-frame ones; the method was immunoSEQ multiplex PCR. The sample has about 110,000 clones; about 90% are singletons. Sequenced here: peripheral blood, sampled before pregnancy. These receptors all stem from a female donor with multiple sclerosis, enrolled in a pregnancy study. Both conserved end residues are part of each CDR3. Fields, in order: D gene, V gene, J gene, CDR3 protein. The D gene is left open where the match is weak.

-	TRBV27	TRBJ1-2	CASSLSSRIDGYTF
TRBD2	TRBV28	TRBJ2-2	CASSLRGVNTGELFF
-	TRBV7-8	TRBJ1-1	CASSLVGRDTEAFF
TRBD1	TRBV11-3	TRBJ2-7	CASSLGTGGSYEQYF
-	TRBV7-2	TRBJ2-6	CASSQRPHTSSGANVLTF
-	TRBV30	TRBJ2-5	CAWEGETQYF
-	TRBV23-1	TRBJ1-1	CASSPPPWKQGSTEAFF
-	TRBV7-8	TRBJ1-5	CASSPRGANQPQHF
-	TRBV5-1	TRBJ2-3	CASSAPTAADTQYF
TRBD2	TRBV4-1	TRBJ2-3	CASSQSTSGGEADTQYF
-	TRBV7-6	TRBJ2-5	CASSLARASQETQYF
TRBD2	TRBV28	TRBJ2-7	CASSFPAGLAGVSEQYF
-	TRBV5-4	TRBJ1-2	CASSSPGKGDDYTF
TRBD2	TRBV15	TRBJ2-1	CATSRAVDRLTSPNEQFF
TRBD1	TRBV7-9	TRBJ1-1	CASSLIGTGRTEAFF
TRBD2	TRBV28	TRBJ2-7	CASLSGMKYEQYF
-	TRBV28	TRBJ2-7	CASCLSGTTYEQYF
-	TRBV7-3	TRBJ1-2	CASSLEGRGGRYGYTF
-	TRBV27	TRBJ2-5	CASSRGETQYF
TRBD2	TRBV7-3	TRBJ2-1	CASSPGLAGGPYNEQFF
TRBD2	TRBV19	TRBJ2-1	CASSIVFTSGRAGNEQFF
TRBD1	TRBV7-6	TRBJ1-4	CASSRIPGQGSEKLFF
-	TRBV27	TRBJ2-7	CASSLTTYEQYF
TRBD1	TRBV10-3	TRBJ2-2	CAITTTGQATGELFF
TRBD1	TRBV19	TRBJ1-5	CASTDRGNQPQHF
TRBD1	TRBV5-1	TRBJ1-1	CASSLWGRGANTEAFF
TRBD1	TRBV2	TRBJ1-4	CASRGVPNTGAAKLFF
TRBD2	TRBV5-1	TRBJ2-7	CASSLERGREQYF
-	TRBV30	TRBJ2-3	CAGMRGSTDTQYF
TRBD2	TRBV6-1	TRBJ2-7	CASRRTSGAYEQYF
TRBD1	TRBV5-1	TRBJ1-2	CASSLLQDRGAYTF
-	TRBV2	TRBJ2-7	CASKGTSTYEQYF
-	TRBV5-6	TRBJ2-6	CASTRGNRAGANVLTF
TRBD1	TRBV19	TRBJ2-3	CASSISTGVSTDTQYF
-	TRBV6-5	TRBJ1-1	CASSQAENTEAFF
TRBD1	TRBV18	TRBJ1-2	CASSPRGDRGSGYTF
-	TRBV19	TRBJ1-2	CASSGKSEGKNNYGYTF
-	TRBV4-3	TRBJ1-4	CASSQGSNEKLFF
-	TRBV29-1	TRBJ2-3	CSVVPRRGTDTQYF
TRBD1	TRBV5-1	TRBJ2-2	CASSYGDREGGELFF
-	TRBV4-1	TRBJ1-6	CASSQDPGGGSPLHF
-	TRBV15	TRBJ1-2	CATSRPDFGAYGYTF
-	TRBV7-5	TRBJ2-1	CARSKGTGRHNEQFF
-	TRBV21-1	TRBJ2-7	CASSRIKAGLSYEQYF
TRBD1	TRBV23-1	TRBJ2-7	CASSQIVRTGGSYEQYF
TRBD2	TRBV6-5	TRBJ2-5	CASSYGGGKTQYF
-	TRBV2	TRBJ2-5	CASRVSPGGETQYF
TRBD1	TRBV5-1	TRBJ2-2	CASSLGDRDTGELFF
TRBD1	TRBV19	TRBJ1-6	CASQLQGAYNSPLHF
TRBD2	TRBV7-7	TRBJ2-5	CASSFLGSGGAETQYF
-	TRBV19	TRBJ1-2	CATRGDGYTF
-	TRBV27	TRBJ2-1	CASSLGQGNEQFF